This T cell receptor (beta chain) was recorded in a study of response to subunit inactivated influenza vaccine. General study findings and limits: Each seasonal influenza vaccination, the authors suggested, recruits few new T cells.

This clonotype showed up just a few times. Its antigen is unknown. Germline V gene sequence: CDR1 SQVTM, CDR2 ANQGSEA. V lost 6 bases and J lost 7, with 15 bases in between. The CDR3 is made up of 12 amino acids. Using its own MiXCR run on the RT-PCR reads, TCRdb lists one record per CDR3 protein. The sample has 450,000 to 600,000 distinct CDR3 sequences, less than 8% seen once. The rearrangement uses TRBV29-1 and TRBJ1-1; tentatively, D is TRBD1 (6 bases). The clonotype was recovered from a man between 45 and 75 years old who received an inactivated influenza vaccine. The source was PBMCs from blood, collected approximately 25 months after vaccination. In DNA form, the CDR3 reads TGCAGCGTGTTTACAGGAGGGGGTGAAGCTTTCTTT. Its protein is CSVFTGGGEAFF. The variable domain in full, with the rest retrieved from reference TRBV29-1 and TRBJ1-1, is SAVISQKPSRDICQRGTSLTIQCQVDSQVTMMFWYRQQPGQSLTLIATANQGSEATYESGFVIDKFPISRPNLTFSTLTVSNMSPEDSSIYLCSVFTGGGEAFFGQGTRLTVV.